Below are 20 T cell receptor beta chains sequenced from a single sample in a study of blood T cell repertoires in COVID-19. Some clones are missing from TCRdb's copy, which holds only in-frame ones; the method was immunoSEQ multiplex PCR. The sample lists under 150,000 clones, roughly 80% occurring once. What was sequenced was peripheral blood. These receptors were collected from a man between 45 and 60 years old with active or convalescent COVID-19.

The chain recombines TRBV2 with TRBJ1-3; no firm D call. Germline V CDR1 and CDR2: SNHLY, FYNNEI. The V end lost 0 bases, the J end lost 0 bases, and 6 bases lay between the germline ends. This CDR3 comprises 15 residues. The DNA of the CDR3 is TGTGCCAGCAGTGAAGCGCCAGTCTCTGGAAACACCATATATTTT. It translates to CASSEAPVSGNTIYF.

The gene calls are TRBV25-1 and TRBJ2-1, with 10 bases matching TRBD2. The CDR3 has 15 residues. In germline, CDR1 is MGHDK, CDR2 SYGVNS. The junction had 5 bases not matched to a gene; V was cut back by 2 bases and J by 7 bases. CDR3 sequence (DNA): TGTGCCAGCAGTGAAAAGGGTAGCGGGAGGAATGAGCAGTTCTTC. Translating gives CASSEKGSGRNEQFF.

At least ten counts were recorded for this clone. The chain carries TRBV29-1 and TRBJ2-1, with D perhaps TRBD2 (6 bases). Germline V CDR1 and CDR2: SQVTM, ANQGSEA. The CDR3 consists of 12 residues. Trimming removed 4 bases from V and 6 bases from J, with 10 bases in between. This chain's CDR3 is CSVAGVVNEQFF. The DNA of the CDR3 is TGCAGCGTTGCGGGAGTGGTCAATGAGCAGTTCTTC.

V gene TRBV6-5 combines with J gene TRBJ1-4, with unresolved D. The CDR3 covers 13 residues. The germline gives CDR1 MNHEY, CDR2 SVGAGI. V was trimmed by 6 bases and J by 5 bases, leaving 10 bases between them. The CDR3 DNA is TGTGCCAGCAGGGGCAGCTCGAATGAAAAACTGTTTTTT. Its translation: CASRGSSNEKLFF.

This sequence joins TRBV27 and TRBJ2-1; maybe TRBD2 (6 bases). CDR1 is MNHEY, CDR2 SMNVEV, per germline (reference sequence). The CDR3 runs 16 residues. Trimming left V 0 bases short and J 0 bases short, with 9 bases between. The CDR3 DNA is TGTGCCAGCAGTTTATCGGCGGGGAGCTCCTACAATGAGCAGTTCTTC. This encodes CASSLSAGSSYNEQFF.

The chain carries TRBV27 and TRBJ1-5; no definite D call. This CDR3 comprises 13 residues. Between the trimmed V and J ends, which lost 5 bases and 4 bases, there was a span of 9 bases. Germline values: CDR1 MNHEY, CDR2 SMNVEV (reference sequence). The CDR3 sequence: CASSLQVNQPQHF. The CDR3, as DNA: TGTGCCAGCAGTCTCCAGGTAAATCAGCCCCAGCATTTT.

This sequence joins TRBV30 and TRBJ1-6; TRBD1 matches at 7 bases. J lost 0 bases, V lost 4 bases, and 6 bases had no gene match. CDR3 length equals 16 residues. The germline CDR1 and CDR2 sequences are GTSNPN and SVGIG (reference sequence). The CDR3 DNA reads TGTGCCTGGAACCAGGGACAGAGCTCCTATAATTCACCCCTCCACTTT. Its protein is CAWNQGQSSYNSPLHF.

V gene TRBV12-3 or TRBV12-4 combines with J gene TRBJ2-3; D remains ambiguous. V lost 3 bases and J lost 2, with 6 bases in between. The CDR3 has 13 amino acids. The CDR3 protein is CASSFYATDTQYF. The CDR3 nucleotides read TGTGCCAGCAGTTTCTACGCCACAGATACGCAGTATTTT.

The gene calls are TRBV2 and TRBJ2-5; TRBD2 matches 9 bases. Germline V lookup: CDR1 SNHLY, CDR2 FYNNEI. J gave up 5 bases and V 2 bases, and 6 bases lay outside the gene matches. This CDR3 is 15 amino acids long. The CDR3 sequence: CASSELAGGLETQYF. The CDR3 DNA is TGTGCCAGCAGTGAACTCGCGGGAGGGCTGGAGACCCAGTACTTC.

The chain carries TRBV11-2 and TRBJ2-1, with D perhaps TRBD2 (6 bases). Germline assignment: CDR1 SGHAT and CDR2 FQNNGV. The CDR3 consists of 15 residues. Trimming took 1 base from V and 6 from J, leaving 13 bases between them. The CDR3 DNA is TGTGCCAGCAGCTTAGGTGGAGGGAGCCCCAATGAGCAGTTCTTC. Protein sequence: CASSLGGGSPNEQFF. Together with reference TRBV11-2 and TRBJ2-1, the CDR3 gives the full variable domain: EAGVAQSPRYKIIEKRQSVAFWCNPISGHATLYWYQQILGQGPKLLIQFQNNGVVDDSQLPKDRFSAERLKGVDSTLKIQPAKLEDSAVYLCASSLGGGSPNEQFFGPGTRLTVL.

With respect to this clone: Its ends do not fully match the called genes, so a read error is possible. This chain joins TRBV15 and TRBJ1-2; 10 bases line up with TRBD1. From germline, CDR1 is LNHNV and CDR2 YYDKDF (reference sequence). The length of the CDR3 is 18 residues. CDR3 in amino acids: CAASRGSSGQGTYYGYTF. The CDR3 nucleotides are TGTGCCGCCAGCAGAGGATCTTCGGGACAGGGGACATACTATGGCTACACCTTC.

The chain couples TRBV4-1 to TRBJ1-2; perhaps TRBD1 as D (6 bases). The CDR3 is 14 residues long. Between the trimmed V and J ends, which lost 5 bases and 4 bases, there was a span of 14 bases. Germline CDR1 MGHRA, CDR2 YSYEKL. The CDR3 bases are TGCGCCAGCAGCTCCGAGACAGGACTCTATGGCTACACCTTC. It is translated as CASSSETGLYGYTF.

In this sample, this clone turned up once. The chain recombines TRBV9 with TRBJ1-4, with D unclear. Trimming removed 6 bases at V and 3 bases at J, with 15 bases between. Germline V lookup: CDR1 SGDLS, CDR2 YYNGEE. This CDR3 region has 15 residues. CDR3 sequence: CASTSLRRANEKLFF. CDR3 nucleotides: TGTGCCAGCACCTCACTCCGGCGGGCTAATGAAAAACTGTTTTTT.

The rearrangement uses TRBV7-7 and TRBJ2-3; D is unresolved. Between the trimmed V and J ends, which lost 1 base and 0 bases, there was a span of 8 bases. This CDR3 has 15 residues. CDR1 and CDR2 from the germline V gene are SSHAT and FNYEAQ (reference sequence). As DNA, the CDR3 is TGTGCCAGCAGCTTAGGGCCCGCTAGCACAGATACGCAGTATTTT. Amino acids: CASSLGPASTDTQYF.

This clone has just a few counts. The V gene is TRBV9, the J gene TRBJ2-5; D possibly corresponds to TRBD2 (6 bases). Germline lookup yields CDR1 SGDLS and CDR2 YYNGEE. The V and J ends lost 0 bases and 4 bases respectively, with 19 bases between them. The CDR3 extends over 17 amino acids. CDR3 sequence (DNA): TGTGCCAGCAGCGTAGGCCCGGGACTTAATGGGAGAGAGACCCAGTACTTC. This encodes CASSVGPGLNGRETQYF.

The genes are TRBV6-1 and TRBJ1-1, with a possible D match to TRBD1 (6 bases). CDR1 is MNHNS and CDR2 is SASEGT in the germline V gene. The CDR3 loop spans 17 amino acids. Deletions cut 0 bases from V and 1 base from J, with 15 bases between. CDR3 loop: CASSEAFRGRRNTEAFF. In DNA form, the CDR3 reads TGTGCCAGCAGTGAAGCGTTCAGGGGAAGGCGGAACACTGAAGCTTTCTTT.

This clone was observed once. This chain connects TRBV20-1 to TRBJ2-3, with unresolved D. Germline V gene lookup returns CDR1 DFQATT and CDR2 SNEGSKA (reference sequence). The CDR3 runs 14 residues. Trimming pared 3 bases from V and 3 bases from J, leaving 13 bases between. CDR3 sequence: CSASRAPPTDTQYF. Written as DNA, the CDR3 is TGCAGTGCTAGTCGCGCTCCCCCAACAGATACGCAGTATTTT.

CDR3 protein: CASTSTSGPQETQYF. For the CDR3, the DNA is TGTGCCAGTACCTCGACTAGCGGGCCTCAAGAGACCCAGTACTTC. The gene calls are TRBV19 and TRBJ2-5; 10 bases map to TRBD2. CDR3 size: 15 residues. In germline, CDR1 is LNHDA, CDR2 SQIVND (reference sequence). Germline trimming cut 7 bases from V and 2 bases from J; bases unmatched to any gene: 7.

This chain joins TRBV4-1 and TRBJ2-2, with 7 nucleotides matching TRBD2. CDR3 length: 18 amino acids. Germline V gene sequence: CDR1 MGHRA, CDR2 YSYEKL. With V trimmed by 0 bases and J by 5 bases, 12 bases remained unmatched. CDR3 nucleotide sequence: TGCGCCAGCAGCCAAGATGGTTCGGGCGGGGGTCGGACCGGGGAGCTGTTTTTT. Its protein product is CASSQDGSGGGRTGELFF.

J is TRBJ2-3 and V is TRBV28; 7 positions agree with TRBD2. CDR3 length equals 14 residues. Germline CDR1 reads MDHEN; CDR2 reads SYDVKM. J was trimmed by 2 bases and V by 6 bases; bases with no gene match: 5. CDR3: CASRREGYTDTQYF. DNA for the CDR3: TGTGCCAGCAGGAGGGAGGGGTACACAGATACGCAGTATTTT.